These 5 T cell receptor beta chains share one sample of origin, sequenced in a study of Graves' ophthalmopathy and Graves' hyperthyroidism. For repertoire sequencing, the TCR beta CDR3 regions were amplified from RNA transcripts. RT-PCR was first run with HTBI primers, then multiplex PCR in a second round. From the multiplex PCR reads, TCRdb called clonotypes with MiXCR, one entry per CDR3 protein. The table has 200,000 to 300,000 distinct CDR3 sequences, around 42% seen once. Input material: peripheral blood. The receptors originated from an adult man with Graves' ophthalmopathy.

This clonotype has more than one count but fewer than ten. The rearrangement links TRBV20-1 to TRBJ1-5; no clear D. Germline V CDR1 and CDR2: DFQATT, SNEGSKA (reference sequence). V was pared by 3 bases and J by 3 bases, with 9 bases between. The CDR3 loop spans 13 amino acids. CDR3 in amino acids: CSASAGYNQPQHF. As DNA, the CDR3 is TGCAGTGCTAGCGCAGGCTACAATCAGCCCCAGCATTTT.

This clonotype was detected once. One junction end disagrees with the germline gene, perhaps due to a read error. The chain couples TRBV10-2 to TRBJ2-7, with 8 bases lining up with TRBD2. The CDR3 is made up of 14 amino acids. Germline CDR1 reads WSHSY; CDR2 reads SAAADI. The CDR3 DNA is TGTGCCAGCAGCTTGACTAGCGTTCTCCACGAGCAGTACTTC. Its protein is CASSLTSVLHEQYF.

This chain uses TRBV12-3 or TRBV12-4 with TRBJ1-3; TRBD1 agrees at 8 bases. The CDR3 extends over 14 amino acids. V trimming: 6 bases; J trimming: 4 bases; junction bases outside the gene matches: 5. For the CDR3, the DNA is TGTGCCAGCAGCGGACAGGGTAACGGAAACACCATATATTTT. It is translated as CASSGQGNGNTIYF.

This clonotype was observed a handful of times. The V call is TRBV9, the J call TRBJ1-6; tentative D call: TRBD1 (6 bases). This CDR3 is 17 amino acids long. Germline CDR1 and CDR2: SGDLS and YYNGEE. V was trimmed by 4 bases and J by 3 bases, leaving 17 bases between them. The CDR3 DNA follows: TGTGCCAGCAGCTTAGCAACTCAGGGGAACTATAATTCACCCCTCCACTTT. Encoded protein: CASSLATQGNYNSPLHF. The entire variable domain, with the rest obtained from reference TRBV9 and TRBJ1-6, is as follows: DSGVTQTPKHLITATGQRVTLRCSPRSGDLSVYWYQQSLDQGLQFLIQYYNGEERAKGNILERFSAQQFPDLHSELNLSSLELGDSALYFCASSLATQGNYNSPLHFGNGTRLTVT.

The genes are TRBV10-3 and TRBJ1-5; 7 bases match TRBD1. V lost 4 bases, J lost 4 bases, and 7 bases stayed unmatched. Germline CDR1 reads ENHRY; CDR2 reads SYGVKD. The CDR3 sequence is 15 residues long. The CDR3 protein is CAISVEGAQNQPQHF. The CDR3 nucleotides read TGTGCCATCAGTGTTGAGGGGGCGCAGAATCAGCCCCAGCATTTT.